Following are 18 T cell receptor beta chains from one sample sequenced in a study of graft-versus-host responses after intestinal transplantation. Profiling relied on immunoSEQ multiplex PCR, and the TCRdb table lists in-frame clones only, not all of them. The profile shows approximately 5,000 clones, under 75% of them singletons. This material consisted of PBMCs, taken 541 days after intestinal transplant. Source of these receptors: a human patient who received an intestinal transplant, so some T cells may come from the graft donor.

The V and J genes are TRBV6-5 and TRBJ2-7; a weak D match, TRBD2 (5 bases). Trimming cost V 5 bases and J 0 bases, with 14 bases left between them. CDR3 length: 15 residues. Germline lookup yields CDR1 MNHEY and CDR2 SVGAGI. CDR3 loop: CASSMTEDSSYEQYF. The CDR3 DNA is TGTGCCAGCAGTATGACGGAGGATTCCTCCTACGAGCAGTACTTC.

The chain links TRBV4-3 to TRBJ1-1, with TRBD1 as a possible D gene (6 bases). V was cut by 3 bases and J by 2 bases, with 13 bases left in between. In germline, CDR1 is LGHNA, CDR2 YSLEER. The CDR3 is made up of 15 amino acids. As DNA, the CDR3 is TGCGCCAGCAGCCAGACAGGATACACAAACACTGAAGCTTTCTTT. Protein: CASSQTGYTNTEAFF.

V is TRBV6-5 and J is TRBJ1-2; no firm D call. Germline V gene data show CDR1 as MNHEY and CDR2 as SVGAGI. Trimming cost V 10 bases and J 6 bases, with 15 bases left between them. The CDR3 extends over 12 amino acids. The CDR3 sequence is CATFLEFDGYTF. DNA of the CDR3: TGTGCCACCTTCCTGGAATTCGATGGCTACACCTTC.

The CDR3 region has the DNA TGCAGCCCCCCCGGGACAGGGAAACAGCCCCAGCATTTT. This translates into CSPPGTGKQPQHF. This rearrangement joins TRBV29-1 to TRBJ1-5; 9 bases align to TRBD1. Germline values: CDR1 SQVTM, CDR2 ANQGSEA. The CDR3 covers 13 residues. V shed 8 bases, J shed 7 bases, and the junction held 9 bases outside the gene matches.

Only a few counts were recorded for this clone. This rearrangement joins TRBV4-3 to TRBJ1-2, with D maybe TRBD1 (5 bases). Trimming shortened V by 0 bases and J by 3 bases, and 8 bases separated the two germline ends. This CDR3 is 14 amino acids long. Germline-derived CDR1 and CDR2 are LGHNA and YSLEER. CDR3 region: CASSQDLGDYGYTF. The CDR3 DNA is TGCGCCAGCAGCCAAGATCTGGGGGACTATGGCTACACCTTC.

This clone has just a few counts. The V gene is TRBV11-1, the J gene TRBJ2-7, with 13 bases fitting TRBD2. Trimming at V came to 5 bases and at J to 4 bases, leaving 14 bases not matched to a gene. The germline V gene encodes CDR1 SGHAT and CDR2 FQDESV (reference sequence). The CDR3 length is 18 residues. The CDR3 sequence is CASSGPAGLAGETYEQYF. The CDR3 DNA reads TGTGCCAGCAGCGGTCCCGCTGGACTAGCGGGGGAGACTTACGAGCAGTACTTC.

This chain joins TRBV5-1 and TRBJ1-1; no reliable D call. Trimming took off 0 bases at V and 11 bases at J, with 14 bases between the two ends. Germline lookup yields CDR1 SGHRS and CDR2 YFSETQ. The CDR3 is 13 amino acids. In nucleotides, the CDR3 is TGCGCCAGCAGCTTGGATGTGACAACTGGGGCTTTCTTT. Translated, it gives CASSLDVTTGAFF.

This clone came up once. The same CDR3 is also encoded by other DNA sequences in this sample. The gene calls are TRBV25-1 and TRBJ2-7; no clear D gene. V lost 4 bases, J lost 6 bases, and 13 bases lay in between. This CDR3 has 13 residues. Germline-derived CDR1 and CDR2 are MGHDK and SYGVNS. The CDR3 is CASSGQGESEQYF. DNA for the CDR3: TGTGCCAGCAGTGGGCAAGGAGAGAGCGAGCAGTACTTC.

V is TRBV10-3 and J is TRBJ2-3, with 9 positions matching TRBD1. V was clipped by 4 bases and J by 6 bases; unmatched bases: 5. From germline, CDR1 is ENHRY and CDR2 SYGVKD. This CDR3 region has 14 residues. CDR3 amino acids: CAISADRGIDTQYF. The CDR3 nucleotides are TGTGCCATCAGTGCTGACAGGGGGATCGATACGCAGTATTTT.

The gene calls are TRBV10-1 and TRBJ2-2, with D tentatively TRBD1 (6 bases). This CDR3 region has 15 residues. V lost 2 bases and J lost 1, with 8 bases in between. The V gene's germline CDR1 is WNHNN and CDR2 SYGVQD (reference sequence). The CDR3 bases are TGCGCCAGCAGTGAGAGGACAGAGAACACCGGGGAGCTGTTTTTT. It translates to CASSERTENTGELFF.

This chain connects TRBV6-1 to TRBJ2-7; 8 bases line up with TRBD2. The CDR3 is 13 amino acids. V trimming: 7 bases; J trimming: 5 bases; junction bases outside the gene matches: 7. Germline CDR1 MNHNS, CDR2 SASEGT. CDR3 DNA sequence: TGTGCCAGCACGGGAGGGACGGTAGACGAGCAGTACTTC. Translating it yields CASTGGTVDEQYF.

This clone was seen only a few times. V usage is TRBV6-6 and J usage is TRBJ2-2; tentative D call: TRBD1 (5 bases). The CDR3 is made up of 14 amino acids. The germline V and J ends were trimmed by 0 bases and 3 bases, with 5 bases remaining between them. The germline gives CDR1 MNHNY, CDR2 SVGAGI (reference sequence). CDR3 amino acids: CASSYSTDTGELFF. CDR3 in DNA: TGTGCCAGCAGTTACTCGACAGACACCGGGGAGCTGTTTTTT.

DNA of the CDR3: TGCGCCAGCATGGAAGGTAACACAGATACGCAGTATTTT. It yields the protein CASMEGNTDTQYF. The chain combines TRBV5-1 with TRBJ2-3; the D is unclear. V shed 6 bases and J shed 2 bases, with 10 bases lying between them. Germline values: CDR1 SGHRS, CDR2 YFSETQ. CDR3 size: 13 residues.

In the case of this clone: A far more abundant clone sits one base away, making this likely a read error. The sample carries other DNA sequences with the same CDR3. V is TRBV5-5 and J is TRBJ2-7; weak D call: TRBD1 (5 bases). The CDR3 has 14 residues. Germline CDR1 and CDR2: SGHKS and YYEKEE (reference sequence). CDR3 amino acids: CASSLRGADYEQYF. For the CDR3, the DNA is TGTGCGAGCAGCTTAAGGGGCGCGGATTACGAGCAGTACTTC.

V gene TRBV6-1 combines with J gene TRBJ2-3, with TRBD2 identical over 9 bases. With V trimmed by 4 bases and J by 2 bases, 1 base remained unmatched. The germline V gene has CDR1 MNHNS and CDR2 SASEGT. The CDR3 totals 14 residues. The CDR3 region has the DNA TGTGCCAGCAGTGGACTAGCGGACACAGATACGCAGTATTTT. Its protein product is CASSGLADTDTQYF.

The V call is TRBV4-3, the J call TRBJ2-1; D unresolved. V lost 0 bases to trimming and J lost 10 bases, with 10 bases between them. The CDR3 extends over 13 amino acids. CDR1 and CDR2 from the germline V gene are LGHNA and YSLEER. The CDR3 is CASSQELDDEQFF. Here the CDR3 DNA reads TGCGCCAGCAGCCAAGAGTTGGACGACGAGCAGTTCTTC.

Here the CDR3 reads CATNSGGYEQYF. CDR3 coding DNA: TGTGCCACGAACAGCGGGGGATACGAGCAGTACTTC. The gene calls are TRBV10-3 and TRBJ2-5, with 8 positions matching TRBD2. TRBJ2-7 explains the end of the DNA better; the J call may be wrong. Germline CDR1 ENHRY, CDR2 SYGVKD. The length of the CDR3 is 12 residues.

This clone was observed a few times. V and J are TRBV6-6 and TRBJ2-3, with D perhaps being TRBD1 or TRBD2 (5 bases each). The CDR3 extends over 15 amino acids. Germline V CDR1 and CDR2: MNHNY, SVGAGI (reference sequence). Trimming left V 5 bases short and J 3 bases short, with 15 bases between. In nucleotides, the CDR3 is TGTGCCAGCAGTAAAGGGACGCGTGAGACAGATACGCAGTATTTT. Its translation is CASSKGTRETDTQYF.